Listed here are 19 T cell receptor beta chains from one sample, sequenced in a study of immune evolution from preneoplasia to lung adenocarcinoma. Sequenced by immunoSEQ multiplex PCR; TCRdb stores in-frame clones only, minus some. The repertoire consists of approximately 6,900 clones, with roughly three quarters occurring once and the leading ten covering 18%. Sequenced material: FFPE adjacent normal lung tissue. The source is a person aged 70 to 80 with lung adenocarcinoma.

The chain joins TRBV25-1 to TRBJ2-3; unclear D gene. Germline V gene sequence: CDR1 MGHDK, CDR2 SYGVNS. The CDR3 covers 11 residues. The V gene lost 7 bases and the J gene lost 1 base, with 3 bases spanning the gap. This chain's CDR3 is CASTRTDTQYF. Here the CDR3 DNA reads TGTGCCAGCACACGCACAGATACGCAGTATTTT.

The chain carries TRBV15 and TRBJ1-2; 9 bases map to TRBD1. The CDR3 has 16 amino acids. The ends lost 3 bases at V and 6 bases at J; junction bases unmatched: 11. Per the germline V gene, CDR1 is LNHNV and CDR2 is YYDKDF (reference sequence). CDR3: CATSRGLEDRGNGYTF. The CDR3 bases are TGTGCCACCAGCAGGGGTCTCGAGGACAGGGGTAATGGCTACACCTTC.

The CDR3 nucleotides read TGTGCCAGCAGTTTCCGGCAGGTTGTCACTGAAGCTTTCTTT. This encodes CASSFRQVVTEAFF. The V and J genes are TRBV28 and TRBJ1-1; D not certain. The CDR3 is 14 amino acids. Germline lookup yields CDR1 MDHEN and CDR2 SYDVKM. V shed 3 bases and J shed 4 bases, with 12 bases lying between them.

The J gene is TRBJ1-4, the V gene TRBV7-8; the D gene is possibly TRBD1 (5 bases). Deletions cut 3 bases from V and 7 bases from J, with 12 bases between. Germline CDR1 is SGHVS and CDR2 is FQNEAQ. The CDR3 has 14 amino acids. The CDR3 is CASSFGGGGEKLFF. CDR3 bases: TGTGCCAGCAGCTTTGGCGGGGGGGGTGAAAAACTGTTTTTT.

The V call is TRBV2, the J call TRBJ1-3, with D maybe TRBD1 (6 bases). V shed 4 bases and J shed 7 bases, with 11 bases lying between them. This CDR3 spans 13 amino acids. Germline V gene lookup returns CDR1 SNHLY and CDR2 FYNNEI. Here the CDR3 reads CASSAMQGNTIYF. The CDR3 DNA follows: TGTGCCAGCAGTGCCATGCAGGGGAACACCATATATTTT.

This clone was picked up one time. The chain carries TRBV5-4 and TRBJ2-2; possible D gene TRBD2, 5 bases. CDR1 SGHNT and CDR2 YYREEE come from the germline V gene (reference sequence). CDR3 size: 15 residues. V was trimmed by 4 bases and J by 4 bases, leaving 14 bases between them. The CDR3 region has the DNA TGTGCCAGCAGCCTAAGGACGGGGAGCACCGGGGAGCTGTTTTTT. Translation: CASSLRTGSTGELFF.

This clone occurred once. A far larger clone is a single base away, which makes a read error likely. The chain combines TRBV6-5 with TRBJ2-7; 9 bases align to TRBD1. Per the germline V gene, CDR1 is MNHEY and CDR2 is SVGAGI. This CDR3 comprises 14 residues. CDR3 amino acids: CVSSAGQGSYEQYF. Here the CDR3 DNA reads TGTGTCAGCAGTGCCGGACAGGGGAGCTACGAGCAGTACTTC.

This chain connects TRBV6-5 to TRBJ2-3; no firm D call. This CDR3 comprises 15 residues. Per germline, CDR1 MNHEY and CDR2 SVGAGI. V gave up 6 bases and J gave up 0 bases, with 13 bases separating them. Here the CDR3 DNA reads TGTGCCAGCAGGAAACTGGGCGGTAGCACAGATACGCAGTATTTT. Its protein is CASRKLGGSTDTQYF.

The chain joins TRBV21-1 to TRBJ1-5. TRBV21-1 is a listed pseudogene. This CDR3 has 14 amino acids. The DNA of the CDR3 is TGTGCCAGCAGCAGTCAGGACTACAATCAGCCCCAGCATTTT. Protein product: CASSSQDYNQPQHF.

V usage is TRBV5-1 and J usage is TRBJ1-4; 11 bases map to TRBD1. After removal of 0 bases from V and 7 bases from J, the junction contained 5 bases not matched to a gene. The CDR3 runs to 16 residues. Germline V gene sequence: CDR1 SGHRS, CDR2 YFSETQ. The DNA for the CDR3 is TGCGCCAGCAGCTTGGCCGTCGGGACAGGGGGTGAAAAACTGTTTTTT. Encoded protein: CASSLAVGTGGEKLFF.

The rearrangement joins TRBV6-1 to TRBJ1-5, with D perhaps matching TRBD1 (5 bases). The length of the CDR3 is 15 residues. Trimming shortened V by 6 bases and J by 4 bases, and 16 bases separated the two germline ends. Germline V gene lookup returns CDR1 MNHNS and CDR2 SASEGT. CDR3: CASRAPGRENQPQHF. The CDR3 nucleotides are TGTGCCAGCAGGGCCCCAGGGCGTGAGAATCAGCCCCAGCATTTT.

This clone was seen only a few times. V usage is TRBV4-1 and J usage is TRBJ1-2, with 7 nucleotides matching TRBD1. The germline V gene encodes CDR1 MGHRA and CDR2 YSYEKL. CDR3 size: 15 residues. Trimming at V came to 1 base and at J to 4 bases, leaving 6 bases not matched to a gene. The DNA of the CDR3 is TGCGCCAGCAGCCAAGTTGTGGGACAGAGCTATGGCTACACCTTC. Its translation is CASSQVVGQSYGYTF.

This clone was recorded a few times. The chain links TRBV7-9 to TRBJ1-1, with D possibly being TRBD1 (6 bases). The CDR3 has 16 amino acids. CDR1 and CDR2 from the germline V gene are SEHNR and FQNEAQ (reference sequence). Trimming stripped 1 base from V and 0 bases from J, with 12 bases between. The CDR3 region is CASSLGTGHLNTEAFF. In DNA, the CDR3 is TGTGCCAGCAGCTTAGGGACGGGACACCTGAACACTGAAGCTTTCTTT.

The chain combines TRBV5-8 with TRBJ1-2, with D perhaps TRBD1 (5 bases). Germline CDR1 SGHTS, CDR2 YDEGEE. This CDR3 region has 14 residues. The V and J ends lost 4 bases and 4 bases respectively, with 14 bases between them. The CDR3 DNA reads TGTGCCAGCAGCCGGGGACCAAATGCCTATGGCTACACCTTC. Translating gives CASSRGPNAYGYTF.

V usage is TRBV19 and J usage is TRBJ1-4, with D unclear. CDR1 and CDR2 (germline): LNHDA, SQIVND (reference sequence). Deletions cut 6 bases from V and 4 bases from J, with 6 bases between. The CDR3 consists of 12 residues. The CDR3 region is CASRDLNEKLFF. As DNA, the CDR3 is TGTGCCAGTAGAGACCTTAATGAAAAACTGTTTTTT.

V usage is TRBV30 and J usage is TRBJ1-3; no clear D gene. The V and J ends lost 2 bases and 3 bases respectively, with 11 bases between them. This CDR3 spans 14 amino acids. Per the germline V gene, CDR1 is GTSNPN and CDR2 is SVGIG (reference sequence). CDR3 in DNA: TGTGCCTGGAGTAGGACCCGCGGTGGAAACACCATATATTTT. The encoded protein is CAWSRTRGGNTIYF.

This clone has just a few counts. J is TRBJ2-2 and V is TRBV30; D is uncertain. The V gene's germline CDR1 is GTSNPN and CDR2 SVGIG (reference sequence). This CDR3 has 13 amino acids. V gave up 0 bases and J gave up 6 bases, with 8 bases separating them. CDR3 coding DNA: TGTGCCTGGAGTGTAGTGAGGTCCGGGGAGCTGTTTTTT. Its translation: CAWSVVRSGELFF.

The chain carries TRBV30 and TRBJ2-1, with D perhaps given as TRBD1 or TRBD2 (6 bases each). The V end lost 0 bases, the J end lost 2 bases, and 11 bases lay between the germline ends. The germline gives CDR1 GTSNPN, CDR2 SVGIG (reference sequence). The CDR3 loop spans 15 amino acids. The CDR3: CAWSVGGGAYNEQFF. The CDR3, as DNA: TGTGCCTGGAGTGTAGGGGGAGGTGCCTACAATGAGCAGTTCTTC.

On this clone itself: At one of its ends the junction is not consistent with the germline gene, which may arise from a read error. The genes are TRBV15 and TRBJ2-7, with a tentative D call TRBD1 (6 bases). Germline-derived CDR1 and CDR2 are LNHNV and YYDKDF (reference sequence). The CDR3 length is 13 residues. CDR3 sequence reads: CATSRDKIEGTRF. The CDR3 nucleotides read TGTGCCACCAGCAGAGATAAGATAGAAGGGACACGCTTC.